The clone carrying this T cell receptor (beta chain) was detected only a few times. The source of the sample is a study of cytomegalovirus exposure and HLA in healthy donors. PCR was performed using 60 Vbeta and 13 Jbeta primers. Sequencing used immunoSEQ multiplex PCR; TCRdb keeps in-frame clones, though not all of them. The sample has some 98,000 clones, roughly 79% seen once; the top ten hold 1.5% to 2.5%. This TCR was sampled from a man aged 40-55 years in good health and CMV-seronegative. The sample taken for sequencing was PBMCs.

The chain's CDR3 is CASSPSAGSYEQYF. In nucleotides, the CDR3 is TGTGCCAGCAGCCCCTCCGCGGGCTCCTACGAGCAGTACTTC. This rearrangement joins TRBV5-6 to TRBJ2-7, with TRBD2 as a possible D gene (5 bases). The CDR3 totals 14 residues. Between the trimmed V and J ends, which lost 4 bases and 0 bases, there was a span of 11 bases. Germline CDR1 reads SGHDT; CDR2 reads YYEEEE.